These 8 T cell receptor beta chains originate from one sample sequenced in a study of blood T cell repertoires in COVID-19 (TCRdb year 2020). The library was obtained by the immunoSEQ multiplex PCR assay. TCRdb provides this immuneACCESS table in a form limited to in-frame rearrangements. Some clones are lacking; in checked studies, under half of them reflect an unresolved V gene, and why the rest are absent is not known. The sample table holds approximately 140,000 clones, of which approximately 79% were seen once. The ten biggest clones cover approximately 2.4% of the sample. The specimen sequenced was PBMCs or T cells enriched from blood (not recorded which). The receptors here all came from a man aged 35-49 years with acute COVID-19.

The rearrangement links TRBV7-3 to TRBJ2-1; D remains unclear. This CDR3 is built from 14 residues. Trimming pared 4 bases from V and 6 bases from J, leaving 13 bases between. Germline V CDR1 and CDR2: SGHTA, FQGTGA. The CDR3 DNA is TGTGCCAGCAGCTCCTACGCGACTTCCAATGAGCAGTTCTTC. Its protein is CASSSYATSNEQFF.

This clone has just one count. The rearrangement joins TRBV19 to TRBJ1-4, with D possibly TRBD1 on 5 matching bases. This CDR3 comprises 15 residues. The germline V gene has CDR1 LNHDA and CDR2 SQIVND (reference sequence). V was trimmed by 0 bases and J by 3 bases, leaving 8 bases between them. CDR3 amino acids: CASSIEGQANEKLFF. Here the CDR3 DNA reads TGTGCCAGTAGTATAGAGGGGCAGGCTAATGAAAAACTGTTTTTT.

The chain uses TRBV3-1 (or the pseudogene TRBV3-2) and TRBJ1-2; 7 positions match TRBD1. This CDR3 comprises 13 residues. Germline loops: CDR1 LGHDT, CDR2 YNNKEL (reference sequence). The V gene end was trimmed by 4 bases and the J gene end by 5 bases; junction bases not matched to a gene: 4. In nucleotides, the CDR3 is TGTGCCAGCAGCCCGGGGACAGCATATGGCTACACCTTC. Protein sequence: CASSPGTAYGYTF.

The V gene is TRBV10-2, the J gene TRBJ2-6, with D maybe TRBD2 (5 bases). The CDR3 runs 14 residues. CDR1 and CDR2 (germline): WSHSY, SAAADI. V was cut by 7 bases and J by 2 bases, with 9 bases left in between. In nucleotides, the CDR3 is TGCGCCAGCAAGGAGGAAGCTGGGGCCAACGTCCTGACTTTC. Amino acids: CASKEEAGANVLTF.

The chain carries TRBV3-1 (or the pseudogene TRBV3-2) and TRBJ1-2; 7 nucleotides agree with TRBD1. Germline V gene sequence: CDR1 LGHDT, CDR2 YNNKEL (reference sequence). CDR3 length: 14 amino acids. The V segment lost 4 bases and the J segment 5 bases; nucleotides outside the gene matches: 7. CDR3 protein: CASSRGTAPYGYTF. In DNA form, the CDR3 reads TGTGCCAGCAGCCGCGGGACAGCTCCTTATGGCTACACCTTC.

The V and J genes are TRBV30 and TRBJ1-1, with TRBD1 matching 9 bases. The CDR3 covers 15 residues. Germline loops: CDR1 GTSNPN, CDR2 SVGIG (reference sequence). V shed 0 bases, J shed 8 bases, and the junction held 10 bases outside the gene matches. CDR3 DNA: TGTGCCTGGAGTGTAGAGGGACAGGGTAAAAGGGAAGCTTTCTTT. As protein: CAWSVEGQGKREAFF.

Written as DNA, the CDR3 is TGTGCCAGCAGCCATCTTACTAGCGGGCCCTACAATGAGCAGTTCTTC. It encodes CASSHLTSGPYNEQFF. The chain links TRBV14 to TRBJ2-1, with 9 bases aligning to TRBD2. The germline CDR1 and CDR2 sequences are SGHDN and FVKESK. The V gene end was trimmed by 3 bases and the J gene end by 2 bases; junction bases not matched to a gene: 5. The CDR3 sequence is 16 residues long.

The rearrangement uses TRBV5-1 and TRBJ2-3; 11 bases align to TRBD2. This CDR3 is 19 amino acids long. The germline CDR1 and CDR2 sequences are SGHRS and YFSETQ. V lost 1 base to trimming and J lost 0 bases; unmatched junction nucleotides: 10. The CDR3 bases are TGCGCCAGCAGCTTGAGTCCGGCTAGCGGGAGGTCTAGCACAGATACGCAGTATTTT. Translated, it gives CASSLSPASGRSSTDTQYF.